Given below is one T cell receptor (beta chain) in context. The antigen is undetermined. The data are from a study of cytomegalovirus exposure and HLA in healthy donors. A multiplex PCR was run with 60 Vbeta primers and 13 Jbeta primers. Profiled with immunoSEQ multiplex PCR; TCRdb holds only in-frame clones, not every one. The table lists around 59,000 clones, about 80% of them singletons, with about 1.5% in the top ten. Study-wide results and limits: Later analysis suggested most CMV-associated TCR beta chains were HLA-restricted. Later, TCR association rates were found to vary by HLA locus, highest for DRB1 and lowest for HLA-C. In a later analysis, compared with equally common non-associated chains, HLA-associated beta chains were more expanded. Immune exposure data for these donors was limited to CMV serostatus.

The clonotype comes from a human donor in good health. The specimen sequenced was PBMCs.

The CDR3 DNA is TGTGCCAGCAGCTTACGGGACAGCGCCTACGAGCAGTACTTC. Its translation is CASSLRDSAYEQYF. This chain connects TRBV7-8 to TRBJ2-7, with 7 bases aligning to TRBD1. Germline V CDR1 and CDR2: SGHVS, FQNEAQ. The CDR3 spans 14 residues. Unmatched junction bases numbered 3, after V lost 2 bases and J lost 2 bases.